This entry is about one TCR beta chain. Its antigen remains unknown. The data are from a study of CD8+CD57+ T cells in acquired aplastic anemia. Study-wide results and limits: Patients and controls had CD8+ Simpson's diversity values that were not significantly distinct.

The CDR3 runs 15 residues. Germline V gene data show CDR1 as LNHNV and CDR2 as YYDKDF (reference sequence). V trimming: 4 bases; J trimming: 7 bases; junction bases outside the gene matches: 8. Genomic DNA acted as the template from which TCR beta VDJ combination and CDR3 sequence profiling were carried out. TCRdb fed the reads into MiXCR, producing one record per CDR3 protein. The sample records 250,000 to 350,000 distinct CDR3 sequences, around 60% being singletons. The origin of this receptor is a human donor with severe aplastic anemia or a healthy control (not recorded which). The genes are TRBV15 and TRBJ2-7; 12 nucleotides agree with TRBD2. The specimen sequenced was sorted CD4+, CD8+, or CD8+CD57+ T cells (not recorded which) from PBMCs. This CDR3 is CATSTLAGGPNEQYF. In nucleotides, the CDR3 is TGTGCCACCAGCACTCTAGCGGGGGGGCCGAATGAGCAGTACTTC.